One and the same sample provided the 22 T cell receptor beta chains below, sequenced in a study of shared clonotypes between healthy human individuals. This table comes from immunoSEQ multiplex PCR, and its TCRdb copy is limited to in-frame clones, with some not included. The data contain hundreds of thousands of clones, nearly 98% of them singletons. CD45RO-negative cells were positively selected for CCR7, leaving out terminally differentiated effector memory CD45RA+ cells. The sequencing input was naive CD8+ T cells sorted from blood. Every receptor here comes from a young man in good health.

V is TRBV11-2 and J is TRBJ2-7; 7 nucleotides align to TRBD1. Looked up from germline, CDR1 is SGHAT and CDR2 is FQNNGV. Germline trimming cut 2 bases from V and 3 bases from J; bases unmatched to any gene: 4. CDR3 length: 14 amino acids. The CDR3 DNA follows: TGTGCCAGCAGCTTAAGAGGGGGCCTCTACGAGCAGTACTTC. Protein: CASSLRGGLYEQYF.

V is TRBV6-5 and J is TRBJ2-1, with TRBD2 as a possible D gene (5 bases). The CDR3 spans 14 residues. CDR1 and CDR2 (germline): MNHEY, SVGAGI. V lost 2 bases to trimming and J lost 6 bases, with 11 bases between them. CDR3 loop: CASSYGYEGNEQFF. CDR3 coding DNA: TGTGCCAGCAGTTACGGATATGAGGGCAATGAGCAGTTCTTC.

The J gene is TRBJ2-5, the V gene TRBV11-2, with D unclear. The germline gives CDR1 SGHAT, CDR2 FQNNGV. V lost 1 base, J lost 0 bases, and 6 bases lay in between. The CDR3 loop spans 14 amino acids. In DNA, the CDR3 is TGTGCCAGCAGCTTAGGGTACAACCAAGAGACCCAGTACTTC. Translated, it gives CASSLGYNQETQYF.

The CDR3 DNA is TGTGCCAGCAGCCTCTTTCTATACAGGGAACCTTCGAACACCGGGGAGCTGTTTTTT. It codes for CASSLFLYREPSNTGELFF. This chain links TRBV5-5 with TRBJ2-2, with D perhaps matching TRBD1 (6 bases). Germline V gene data show CDR1 as SGHKS and CDR2 as YYEKEE (reference sequence). CDR3 length: 19 residues. V gave up 4 bases and J gave up 0 bases, with 22 bases separating them.

V and J are TRBV10-1 and TRBJ2-5; D may be TRBD1 (5 bases). CDR1 WNHNN and CDR2 SYGVQD come from the germline V gene (reference sequence). The CDR3 extends over 14 amino acids. Trimming pared 6 bases from V and 0 bases from J, leaving 11 bases between. The CDR3 DNA reads TGCGCCAGCAGGGGGCGACCGTACCAAGAGACCCAGTACTTC. It codes for CASRGRPYQETQYF.

V is TRBV11-2 and J is TRBJ2-7; the D is unclear. Deletions cut 5 bases from V and 1 base from J, with 6 bases between. This CDR3 region has 12 residues. CDR1 SGHAT and CDR2 FQNNGV come from the germline V gene. CDR3 sequence reads: CASSTQSYEQYF. The CDR3 coding sequence is TGTGCCAGCAGCACCCAGTCCTACGAGCAGTACTTC. The variable domain in full, with the rest retrieved from reference TRBV11-2 and TRBJ2-7, is EAGVAQSPRYKIIEKRQSVAFWCNPISGHATLYWYQQILGQGPKLLIQFQNNGVVDDSQLPKDRFSAERLKGVDSTLKIQPAKLEDSAVYLCASSTQSYEQYFGPGTRLTVT.

V and J are TRBV27 and TRBJ2-3; TRBD2 matches at 10 bases. The CDR3 covers 15 residues. The V gene end was trimmed by 5 bases and the J gene end by 2 bases; junction bases not matched to a gene: 4. CDR1 MNHEY and CDR2 SMNVEV come from the germline V gene (reference sequence). CDR3 DNA: TGTGCCAGCAGTCACGGGACTAGCGCCACAGATACGCAGTATTTT. This encodes CASSHGTSATDTQYF.

The chain combines TRBV29-1 with TRBJ2-7; a possible D gene is TRBD1 (5 bases). Germline assignment: CDR1 SQVTM and CDR2 ANQGSEA. CDR3 length equals 12 residues. V lost 6 bases to trimming and J lost 3 bases, with 12 bases between them. CDR3: CSVQGPLYEQYF. The CDR3 DNA follows: TGCAGCGTCCAGGGTCCTCTCTACGAGCAGTACTTC.

The rearrangement joins TRBV30 to TRBJ1-1; D remains unclear. Germline V gives CDR1 GTSNPN, CDR2 SVGIG (reference sequence). The germline V and J ends were trimmed by 0 bases and 1 base, with 9 bases remaining between them. This CDR3 is 14 amino acids long. The CDR3 region is CAWSVLGWNTEAFF. The CDR3 region has the DNA TGTGCCTGGAGTGTATTGGGGTGGAACACTGAAGCTTTCTTT.

The chain carries TRBV2 and TRBJ2-5; D is unclear. The CDR3 is 10 amino acids. Germline CDR1 SNHLY, CDR2 FYNNEI. The V end was cut by 7 bases, the J end by 5 bases, with 5 bases between. DNA of the CDR3: TGTGCCAGCATGGTCGAGACCCAGTACTTC. It is translated as CASMVETQYF.

The CDR3 bases are TGTGCCAGCAGCTTCCCTTCACGAGCGGGAGGGCGAGACGATGAGCAGTTCTTC. Its translation: CASSFPSRAGGRDDEQFF. V and J are TRBV7-9 and TRBJ2-1; TRBD2 matches at 10 bases. J was trimmed by 8 bases and V by 3 bases; bases with no gene match: 16. CDR1 is SEHNR, CDR2 FQNEAQ, per germline (reference sequence). The CDR3 consists of 18 residues.

V usage is TRBV6-1 and J usage is TRBJ2-5, with D possibly being TRBD2 (7 bases). CDR1 and CDR2 from the germline V gene are MNHNS and SASEGT. There are 13 residues in the CDR3. V was trimmed by 8 bases and J by 0 bases, leaving 10 bases between them. The CDR3 is CASPGGYQETQYF. The DNA for the CDR3 is TGTGCCAGCCCGGGGGGCTACCAAGAGACCCAGTACTTC.

The J gene is TRBJ2-2, the V gene TRBV5-4; D possibly corresponds to TRBD2 (5 bases). With 0 bases removed from V and 1 base from J, the gap between germline ends came to 7 bases. The CDR3 runs 15 residues. The germline V gene encodes CDR1 SGHNT and CDR2 YYREEE (reference sequence). This CDR3 is CASSLGTQNTGELFF. The CDR3 nucleotides are TGTGCCAGCAGCTTGGGGACTCAGAACACCGGGGAGCTGTTTTTT.

V is TRBV30 and J is TRBJ2-1; 8 bases map to TRBD1. The germline V gene encodes CDR1 GTSNPN and CDR2 SVGIG (reference sequence). This CDR3 comprises 14 residues. Germline trimming cut 3 bases from V and 2 bases from J; bases unmatched to any gene: 3. The CDR3 here is CAWRAGGAYNEQFF. The DNA of the CDR3 is TGTGCCTGGAGGGCAGGGGGCGCCTACAATGAGCAGTTCTTC.

The rearrangement joins TRBV19 to TRBJ2-7; D may be TRBD1 (6 bases). CDR1 is LNHDA and CDR2 is SQIVND in the germline V gene (reference sequence). The CDR3 loop spans 12 amino acids. The V gene lost 4 bases and the J gene lost 5 bases, with 9 bases spanning the gap. The DNA of the CDR3 is TGTGCCAGTAGTAAAACAGGGAACGAGCAGTACTTC. It translates to CASSKTGNEQYF.

V is TRBV6-5 and J is TRBJ2-1; TRBD2 agrees at 11 bases. Losses at the gene ends were 10 bases for V and 12 bases for J; bases not matched to a gene: 11. In germline, CDR1 is MNHEY, CDR2 SVGAGI. The length of the CDR3 is 13 residues. The CDR3: CATGGTSGGGQFF. Written as DNA, the CDR3 is TGTGCCACCGGAGGGACTAGCGGTGGGGGGCAGTTCTTC.

This chain uses TRBV5-4 with TRBJ2-5, with D hard to call. The CDR3 consists of 11 residues. V dropped 2 bases and J dropped 5 bases, with 4 bases sitting between them. Germline-derived CDR1 and CDR2 are SGHNT and YYREEE (reference sequence). The CDR3 DNA reads as TGTGCCAGCAGCTTTTTGGAGACCCAGTACTTC. Protein product: CASSFLETQYF.

J is TRBJ2-7 and V is TRBV7-9; either TRBD1 or TRBD2 may fit D (7 bases each). V was trimmed by 5 bases and J by 4 bases, leaving 18 bases between them. The CDR3 sequence is 15 residues long. Looked up from germline, CDR1 is SEHNR and CDR2 is FQNEAQ (reference sequence). Written as DNA, the CDR3 is TGTGCCAGCAGCACAACCAGGGGGAGGGTTTACGAGCAGTACTTC. Its protein is CASSTTRGRVYEQYF.

This sequence joins TRBV12-1 and TRBJ2-5; TRBD2 was called by the table and not checked on the DNA. TRBV12-1 constitutes a pseudogene. CDR3 length: 15 residues. CDR3 in amino acids: CASSFLGLAGETQYF. For the CDR3, the DNA is TGTGCCAGCAGCTTTCTCGGCCTAGCCGGAGAGACCCAGTACTTC.

The V gene is TRBV6-5, the J gene TRBJ1-5, with a weak D call TRBD1 (6 bases). The germline V gene encodes CDR1 MNHEY and CDR2 SVGAGI. The length of the CDR3 is 15 residues. Trimming shortened V by 5 bases and J by 2 bases, and 13 bases separated the two germline ends. The CDR3 DNA follows: TGTGCCAGCAGTCCCCGCGGGGGCGGCAATCAGCCCCAGCATTTT. Translated, it gives CASSPRGGGNQPQHF.

The gene calls are TRBV11-2 and TRBJ2-7; no firm D call. The CDR3 length is 15 residues. Trimming took off 4 bases at V and 2 bases at J, with 15 bases between the two ends. CDR1 is SGHAT and CDR2 is FQNNGV in the germline V gene. The CDR3 DNA reads as TGTGCCAGCAGCTCTCCCACCGGGCCCCCCTACGAGCAGTACTTC. It translates to CASSSPTGPPYEQYF.

CDR3 loop: CATLKPTQSTEAFF. The CDR3 DNA reads as TGTGCCACGCTCAAACCGACCCAGTCCACTGAAGCTTTCTTT. J is TRBJ1-1 and V is TRBV6-5; D unclear. The germline gives CDR1 MNHEY, CDR2 SVGAGI. Trimming took 10 bases from V and 4 from J, leaving 19 bases between them. The CDR3 runs to 14 residues.